This T cell receptor (beta chain) derives from a study of patients and donors after allogeneic stem cell transplantation. Each CDR3 protein gets one entry after TCRdb re-called the RT-PCR reads with MiXCR. The sample comprises 80,000 to 90,000 distinct CDR3 sequences, roughly 43% of which are singletons, and under 70% rests with the top ten. The length of the CDR3 is 13 residues. V was cut by 2 bases and J by 3 bases, with 7 bases left in between. The sequence derives from a human donor who was either an allogeneic HSCT recipient or a stem cell or donor lymphocyte infusion donor (not recorded which). It is not recorded whose cells these are; they may come from a transplant donor. The chain uses TRBV12-3 or TRBV12-4 and TRBJ1-2; D not certain. Specimen: blood, either unsorted or a sorted T cell fraction (not recorded which). CDR3 sequence (DNA): TGTGCCAGCAGTTTACGCAGAGACTATGGCTACACCTTC. Protein: CASSLRRDYGYTF.